This TCR beta chain came from a study of blood T cell repertoires in COVID-19. This CDR3 is 12 amino acids long. The V gene lost 2 bases and the J gene lost 11 bases, with 10 bases spanning the gap. Germline CDR1 SNHLY, CDR2 FYNNEI. Assay: immunoSEQ multiplex PCR; the TCRdb copy retains only in-frame clones and omits some. The table lists 190,000 or so clones, approximately 86% of them singletons. This TCR was sampled from an elderly woman with acute or convalescent COVID-19. Sample: peripheral blood. This sequence joins TRBV2 and TRBJ1-3, with D unresolved. The chain's CDR3 is CASSEWEEAIYF. The CDR3 bases are TGTGCCAGCAGTGAATGGGAGGAAGCCATATATTTT.